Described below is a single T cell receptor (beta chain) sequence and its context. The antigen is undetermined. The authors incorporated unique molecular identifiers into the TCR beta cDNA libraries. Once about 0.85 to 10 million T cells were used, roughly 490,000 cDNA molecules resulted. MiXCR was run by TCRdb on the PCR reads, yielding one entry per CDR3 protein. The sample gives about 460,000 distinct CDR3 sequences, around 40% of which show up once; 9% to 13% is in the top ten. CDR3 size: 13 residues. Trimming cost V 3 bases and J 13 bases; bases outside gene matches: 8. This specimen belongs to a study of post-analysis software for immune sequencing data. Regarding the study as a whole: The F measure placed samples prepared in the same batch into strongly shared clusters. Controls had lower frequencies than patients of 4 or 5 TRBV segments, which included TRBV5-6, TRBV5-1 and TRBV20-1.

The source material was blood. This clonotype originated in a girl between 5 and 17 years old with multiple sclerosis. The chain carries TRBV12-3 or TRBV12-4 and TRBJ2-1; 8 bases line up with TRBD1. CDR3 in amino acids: CASSFRQGANQFF. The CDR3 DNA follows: TGTGCCAGCAGTTTTCGGCAGGGGGCTAATCAGTTCTTC.